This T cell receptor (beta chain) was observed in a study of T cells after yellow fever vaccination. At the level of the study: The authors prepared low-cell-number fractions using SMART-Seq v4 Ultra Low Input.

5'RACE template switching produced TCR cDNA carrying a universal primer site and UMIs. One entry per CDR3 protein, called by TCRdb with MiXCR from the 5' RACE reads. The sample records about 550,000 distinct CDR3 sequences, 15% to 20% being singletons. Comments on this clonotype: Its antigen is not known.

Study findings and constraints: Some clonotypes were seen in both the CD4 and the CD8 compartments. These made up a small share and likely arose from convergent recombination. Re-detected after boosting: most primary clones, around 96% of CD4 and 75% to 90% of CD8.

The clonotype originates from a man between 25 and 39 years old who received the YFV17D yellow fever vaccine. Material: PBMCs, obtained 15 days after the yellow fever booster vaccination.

CDR3 nucleotide sequence: TGTGCCAGCAGATTTGGACAGGCCCGACTGAACACTGAAGCTTTCTTT. This translates into CASRFGQARLNTEAFF. V is TRBV6-2 or TRBV6-3 and J is TRBJ1-1; 7 bases map to TRBD1. The CDR3 length is 16 residues. Germline-derived CDR1 and CDR2 are MNHEY and SVGEGT. Germline trimming cut 6 bases from V and 0 bases from J; bases unmatched to any gene: 10.